The 28 T cell receptor beta chains in this list originate from one sample, sequenced in a study of T cell responses to AZD1222 COVID-19 vaccine. Some clones are missing from TCRdb's copy, which holds only in-frame ones; the method was immunoSEQ multiplex PCR. The table shows 100,000 to 150,000 clones, with roughly 89% occurring only once. The material sequenced was peripheral blood, taken on day 0 of AZD1222 vaccination. The receptors here all came from an adult in good health.

The chain employs TRBV5-4 and TRBJ1-5; D may be TRBD1 (5 bases). V was pared by 4 bases and J by 3 bases, with 17 bases between. The germline V gene has CDR1 SGHNT and CDR2 YYREEE (reference sequence). This CDR3 is built from 16 residues. CDR3: CASSPIPGRNNQPQHF. The CDR3 DNA sequence: TGTGCCAGCAGCCCAATCCCGGGACGGAACAATCAGCCCCAGCATTTT.

This clone appeared a few times. The rearrangement links TRBV20-1 to TRBJ2-7, with TRBD2 as a possible D gene (6 bases). CDR1 is DFQATT, CDR2 SNEGSKA, per germline (reference sequence). Trimming left V 3 bases short and J 5 bases short, with 11 bases between. This CDR3 is built from 12 residues. The CDR3 nucleotides are TGCAGTGCTAGTCCCAGGGAGGACGAGCAGTACTTC. Residues: CSASPREDEQYF.

This chain joins TRBV23-1 and TRBJ2-2; D may be TRBD2 (5 bases). TRBV23-1 is identified as an open reading frame with a role that is uncertain. This CDR3 spans 17 amino acids. Trimming removed 0 bases at V and 3 bases at J, with 14 bases between. CDR3 residues: CASSQSGGLGDTGELFF. CDR3 in DNA: TGCGCCAGCAGTCAATCGGGCGGGCTCGGGGACACCGGGGAGCTGTTTTTT.

The chain employs TRBV11-3 and TRBJ2-1, with D possibly TRBD1 on 8 matching bases. Germline values: CDR1 SGHNT, CDR2 YENEEA. The CDR3 has 17 amino acids. Trimming pared 1 base from V and 8 bases from J, leaving 21 bases between. For the CDR3, the DNA is TGTGCCAGCAGCTTAGGGGAGGGGACAGGCCGTTTCGATGAGCAGTTCTTC. This encodes CASSLGEGTGRFDEQFF. The full variable domain, in which reference TRBV11-3 and TRBJ2-1 provide the parts outside the CDR3, is EAGVVQSPRYKIIEKKQPVAFWCNPISGHNTLYWYLQNLGQGPELLIRYENEEAVDDSQLPKDRFSAERLKGVDSTLKIQPAELGDSAVYLCASSLGEGTGRFDEQFFGPGTRLTVL.

The chain couples TRBV14 to TRBJ2-2; no reliable D call. Germline V gives CDR1 SGHDN, CDR2 FVKESK. The CDR3 is 17 amino acids. The ends were cut back, 5 bases at V and 1 base at J, with 17 bases in the middle. The DNA of the CDR3 is TGTGCCAGCAGCTCAAGCGTCATCATACTGAACACCGGGGAGCTGTTTTTT. This codes for CASSSSVIILNTGELFF.

Note on this clone: The same CDR3 also results from other DNA sequences found in this sample. The CDR3 DNA reads TGTGCCAGCAGCCTCGACAGGGCCTATGGCTACACCTTC. It translates to CASSLDRAYGYTF. The genes are TRBV5-6 and TRBJ1-2; 7 bases line up with TRBD1. Germline assignment: CDR1 SGHDT and CDR2 YYEEEE. The CDR3 totals 13 residues. Trimming removed 4 bases from V and 4 bases from J; junction bases left unmatched: 4.

The chain combines TRBV27 with TRBJ1-5; unclear D gene. The CDR3 runs 14 residues. Trimming took 3 bases from V and 2 from J, leaving 8 bases between them. From germline, CDR1 is MNHEY and CDR2 SMNVEV (reference sequence). Here the CDR3 reads CASSFTGGNQPQHF. In DNA form, the CDR3 reads TGTGCCAGCAGTTTTACCGGGGGCAATCAGCCCCAGCATTTT.

The rearrangement joins TRBV19 to TRBJ2-7, with D possibly matching TRBD1 (6 bases). V lost 3 bases and J 2 bases, leaving 11 bases between the germline ends. The CDR3 loop spans 14 amino acids. Germline CDR1 and CDR2: LNHDA and SQIVND (reference sequence). The chain's CDR3 is CASSIWDKPYEQYF. In DNA form, the CDR3 reads TGTGCCAGTAGTATTTGGGACAAACCCTACGAGCAGTACTTC. The full variable domain, completed using reference TRBV19 and TRBJ2-7, is DGGITQSPKYLFRKEGQNVTLSCEQNLNHDAMYWYRQDPGQGLRLIYYSQIVNDFQKGDIAEGYSVSREKKESFPLTVTSAQKNPTAFYLCASSIWDKPYEQYFGPGTRLTVT.

V usage is TRBV2 and J usage is TRBJ1-1, with 7 nucleotides matching TRBD1. V gave up 4 bases and J gave up 8 bases; unmatched junction bases: 7. The CDR3 consists of 13 residues. Per the germline V gene, CDR1 is SNHLY and CDR2 is FYNNEI. CDR3 amino acids: CASSGTGLGEAFF. CDR3 coding DNA: TGTGCCAGCAGTGGGACAGGACTAGGGGAAGCTTTCTTT.

This clone was counted a single time. The CDR3 nucleotides are TGTGCCAGCAGTTCTCGACTAACTTCGTTGGACACAGATACGCAGTATTTT. Translating it yields CASSSRLTSLDTDTQYF. V gene TRBV6-2 or TRBV6-3 combines with J gene TRBJ2-3, with D possibly TRBD2 on 5 matching bases. The germline gives CDR1 MNHEY, CDR2 SVGEGT. Trimming removed 4 bases from V and 2 bases from J, with 19 bases in between. CDR3 length equals 17 residues.

V is TRBV29-1 and J is TRBJ2-7; the match to TRBD2 covers 7 bases. Germline lookup yields CDR1 SQVTM and CDR2 ANQGSEA. The CDR3 is made up of 13 amino acids. The junction had 5 bases not matched to a gene; V was cut back by 4 bases and J by 2 bases. DNA for the CDR3: TGCAGCGTTGTCCGGGAGGCCCCCTACGAGCAGTACTTC. Residues: CSVVREAPYEQYF.

V usage is TRBV7-2 and J usage is TRBJ2-2; D possibly uses TRBD1 or TRBD2 (8 bases each). The CDR3 is 18 residues long. Deletions cut 5 bases from V and 6 bases from J, with 25 bases between. Per the germline V gene, CDR1 is SGHTA and CDR2 is FQGNSA. This CDR3 reads CASSRTSGGRGRSGELFF. In DNA form, the CDR3 reads TGTGCCAGCAGCCGGACCAGCGGGGGCAGGGGGCGTTCCGGGGAGCTGTTTTTT.

CDR3 sequence reads: CASSPSRPTIYF. The CDR3 coding sequence is TGTGCCAGCAGCCCCAGTAGGCCCACCATATATTTT. The chain uses TRBV9 and TRBJ1-3, with D unresolved. CDR1 is SGDLS and CDR2 is YYNGEE in the germline V gene. This CDR3 region has 12 residues. V was shortened by 4 bases and J by 9 bases, with 11 bases between the two germline ends.

This rearrangement joins TRBV5-1 to TRBJ2-7, with TRBD2 identical over 8 bases. Trimming cost V 4 bases and J 3 bases; bases outside gene matches: 6. The CDR3 contains 14 residues. Germline V gives CDR1 SGHRS, CDR2 YFSETQ. The chain's CDR3 is CASSLGTSLYEQYF. The CDR3 bases are TGCGCCAGCAGCCTCGGGACTAGTCTCTACGAGCAGTACTTC.

The gene calls are TRBV9 and TRBJ2-1; 9 bases fit TRBD1. The germline V gene encodes CDR1 SGDLS and CDR2 YYNGEE. J lost 6 bases, V lost 3 bases, and 10 bases had no gene match. The CDR3 loop spans 16 amino acids. CDR3 sequence reads: CASSAPPGQGTNEQFF. As DNA, the CDR3 is TGTGCCAGCAGCGCCCCACCGGGACAGGGAACCAATGAGCAGTTCTTC.

The CDR3 nucleotides are TGTGCCAGCTCACCACCGGGGGCACAGAATGAGCAGTTCTTC. It translates to CASSPPGAQNEQFF. The J gene is TRBJ2-1, the V gene TRBV18; D possibly corresponds to TRBD1 (6 bases). V gave up 0 bases and J gave up 7 bases, with 10 bases separating them. The CDR3 length is 14 residues. Per the germline V gene, CDR1 is KGHSH and CDR2 is LQKENI. Full variable domain (rest looked up from reference TRBV18 and TRBJ2-1): NAGVMQNPRHLVRRRGQEARLRCSPMKGHSHVYWYRQLPEEGLKFMVYLQKENIIDESGMPKERFSAEFPKEGPSILRIQQVVRGDSAAYFCASSPPGAQNEQFFGPGTRLTVL.

The rearrangement links TRBV4-3 to TRBJ2-7; TRBD2 matches 7 bases. V was clipped by 2 bases and J by 3 bases; unmatched bases: 4. The CDR3 totals 14 residues. Germline values: CDR1 LGHNA, CDR2 YSLEER. CDR3: CASSQSASGYEQYF. CDR3 DNA: TGCGCCAGCAGCCAAAGTGCTAGCGGCTACGAGCAGTACTTC.

This clone appeared a single time. The chain has TRBV5-5 and TRBJ2-7; perhaps TRBD1 as D (6 bases). The CDR3 runs to 13 residues. V lost 6 bases and J 7 bases, leaving 17 bases between the germline ends. The germline gives CDR1 SGHKS, CDR2 YYEKEE (reference sequence). CDR3 DNA: TGTGCCAGCACCCGTTCGACAGGCATTGAGCAGTACTTC. Encoded protein: CASTRSTGIEQYF.

The chain links TRBV11-2 to TRBJ1-4; 9 bases match TRBD1. From germline, CDR1 is SGHAT and CDR2 FQNNGV. The CDR3 runs 15 residues. J was trimmed by 7 bases and V by 8 bases; bases with no gene match: 11. CDR3 nucleotides: TGTGCCAGCCCAGCGACAGGGGGTTGGGGTGAAAAACTGTTTTTT. Protein product: CASPATGGWGEKLFF.

The genes are TRBV11-2 and TRBJ2-7, with 12 positions matching TRBD1. V shed 3 bases, J shed 2 bases, and the junction held 11 bases outside the gene matches. Germline V CDR1 and CDR2: SGHAT, FQNNGV. The CDR3 extends over 18 amino acids. CDR3 nucleotides: TGTGCCAGCAGCTTTGGGACAGGGGGCGATAGCGGTACCTACGAGCAGTACTTC. It specifies CASSFGTGGDSGTYEQYF.

The CDR3 is CATSRGSMGAGEKLFF. The CDR3 nucleotides read TGTGCCACCAGCAGAGGGAGTATGGGGGCGGGCGAAAAACTGTTTTTT. V is TRBV15 and J is TRBJ1-4, with a possible D match to TRBD1 (6 bases). Germline V CDR1 and CDR2: LNHNV, YYDKDF (reference sequence). The CDR3 totals 16 residues. V was pared by 1 base and J by 8 bases, with 17 bases between.

The chain joins TRBV25-1 to TRBJ1-2; D ambiguous. CDR3 length equals 12 residues. The germline V and J ends were trimmed by 6 bases and 8 bases, with 13 bases remaining between them. CDR1 and CDR2 (germline): MGHDK, SYGVNS. The CDR3 is CASRKASDGYTF. In nucleotides, the CDR3 is TGTGCCAGCAGGAAAGCTTCCGACGGCTACACCTTC.

The V call is TRBV11-2, the J call TRBJ1-6; 7 bases agree with TRBD1. V was pared by 4 bases and J by 8 bases, with 2 bases of the junction left unmatched. CDR3 length equals 13 residues. Germline CDR1 and CDR2: SGHAT and FQNNGV. The CDR3 is CASSWGTDSPLHF. In DNA, the CDR3 is TGTGCCAGCAGCTGGGGGACAGATTCACCCCTCCACTTT.

V is TRBV10-3 and J is TRBJ1-5; 9 bases fit TRBD1. J lost 1 base, V lost 2 bases, and 9 bases had no gene match. Germline CDR1 reads ENHRY; CDR2 reads SYGVKD. The CDR3 sequence is 18 residues long. The CDR3 here is CAISERFPGQGSNQPQHF. DNA for the CDR3: TGTGCCATCAGTGAGCGTTTTCCGGGACAGGGAAGCAATCAGCCCCAGCATTTT.

CDR3 region: CASSQVRTNEGNQPQHF. CDR3 DNA: TGCGCCAGCAGCCAAGTCAGGACAAATGAGGGCAATCAGCCCCAGCATTTT. This chain uses TRBV4-1 with TRBJ1-5, with D perhaps TRBD1 (5 bases). CDR3 length: 17 amino acids. V lost 1 base, J lost 2 bases, and 15 bases lay in between. CDR1 and CDR2 from the germline V gene are MGHRA and YSYEKL.

The chain recombines TRBV25-1 with TRBJ2-5, with a possible D match to TRBD1 (5 bases). CDR1 is MGHDK, CDR2 SYGVNS, per germline. V was trimmed by 0 bases and J by 5 bases, leaving 10 bases between them. This CDR3 region has 14 residues. The CDR3 protein is CASSEYKGQETQYF. The CDR3 nucleotides read TGTGCCAGCAGTGAATATAAGGGGCAGGAGACCCAGTACTTC.

The chain employs TRBV7-3 and TRBJ2-1; D is ambiguous. The length of the CDR3 is 13 residues. Trimming cost V 5 bases and J 6 bases, with 11 bases left between them. Germline V gene lookup returns CDR1 SGHTA and CDR2 FQGTGA. The CDR3 DNA follows: TGTGCCAGCAGCGCGTCGCGGCGCAATGAGCAGTTCTTC. Translation: CASSASRRNEQFF.

The chain is built from TRBV3-1 (or the pseudogene TRBV3-2) and TRBJ1-2; TRBD1 is a possible D gene (6 bases). Germline-derived CDR1 and CDR2 are LGHDT and YNNKEL (reference sequence). Between the trimmed V and J ends, which lost 1 base and 8 bases, there was a span of 20 bases. The CDR3 covers 16 residues. The CDR3 protein is CASSQGESGGAGGYTF. CDR3 in DNA: TGTGCCAGCAGCCAAGGAGAATCCGGGGGCGCCGGGGGCTACACCTTC.